Shown below are 16 T cell receptor beta chains from a single sample sequenced in a study of blood T cell repertoires in COVID-19. The protocol was immunoSEQ multiplex PCR, while the TCRdb copy is restricted to in-frame clones and leaves out a portion. The data contain about 260,000 clones, 70% to 90% of them singletons. The sequencing input was peripheral blood. The receptors come from a young man with active or convalescent COVID-19.

This clone was seen only once. The chain joins TRBV9 to TRBJ2-2; 10 bases fit TRBD1. The ends lost 4 bases at V and 4 bases at J; junction bases unmatched: 10. This CDR3 spans 17 amino acids. CDR1 is SGDLS and CDR2 is YYNGEE in the germline V gene. The chain's CDR3 is CASSNPRQGASTGELFF. In DNA, the CDR3 is TGTGCCAGCAGCAACCCGAGACAGGGGGCAAGCACCGGGGAGCTGTTTTTT. The variable domain in full, with the rest retrieved from reference TRBV9 and TRBJ2-2, is DSGVTQTPKHLITATGQRVTLRCSPRSGDLSVYWYQQSLDQGLQFLIQYYNGEERAKGNILERFSAQQFPDLHSELNLSSLELGDSALYFCASSNPRQGASTGELFFGEGSRLTVL.

The chain couples TRBV4-1 to TRBJ1-4, with D possibly TRBD1 on 6 matching bases. The germline V gene encodes CDR1 MGHRA and CDR2 YSYEKL. This CDR3 comprises 15 residues. V lost 1 base to trimming and J lost 8 bases, with 14 bases between them. CDR3 bases: TGCGCCAGCAGCCAAGTCGGGGGGCGGGAGGAAAAACTGTTTTTT. Protein sequence: CASSQVGGREEKLFF.

The V gene is TRBV7-8, the J gene TRBJ2-1, with TRBD1 matching over 8 bases. The V segment lost 7 bases and the J segment 4 bases; nucleotides outside the gene matches: 3. Per the germline V gene, CDR1 is SGHVS and CDR2 is FQNEAQ. CDR3 length: 13 amino acids. CDR3 in DNA: TGTGCCAGCAACGGACAGGGTTACAATGAGCAGTTCTTC. Translated, it gives CASNGQGYNEQFF. The entire variable domain, with the rest obtained from reference TRBV7-8 and TRBJ2-1, is as follows: GAGVSQSPRYKVAKRGQDVALRCDPISGHVSLFWYQQALGQGPEFLTYFQNEAQLDKSGLPSDRFFAERPEGSVSTLKIQRTQQEDSAVYLCASNGQGYNEQFFGPGTRLTVL.

The V call is TRBV7-3, the J call TRBJ2-1; 8 bases agree with TRBD2. This CDR3 contains 14 residues. With 3 bases clipped from V and 5 bases from J, the junction kept 3 bases outside the gene matches. Germline V gives CDR1 SGHTA, CDR2 FQGTGA. Here the CDR3 DNA reads TGTGCCAGCAGCTTGGGACTAGGTAACAATGAGCAGTTCTTC. It translates to CASSLGLGNNEQFF.

The V call is TRBV6-2 or TRBV6-3, the J call TRBJ1-5, with 7 bases fitting TRBD1. Looked up from germline, CDR1 is MNHEY and CDR2 is SVGEGT. CDR3 size: 13 residues. Losses at the gene ends were 5 bases for V and 3 bases for J; bases not matched to a gene: 1. CDR3 in DNA: TGTGCCAGCAGTGACAGGGACAATCAGCCCCAGCATTTT. Protein: CASSDRDNQPQHF.

The chain employs TRBV13 and TRBJ2-7; D is uncertain. The V and J ends lost 6 bases and 4 bases respectively, with 22 bases between them. Germline CDR1 and CDR2: PRHDT and FYEKMQ (reference sequence). This CDR3 region has 16 residues. The CDR3 DNA is TGTGCCAGCAGTAAGAGGAATAGTGGAACCTATTACGAGCAGTACTTC. It is translated as CASSKRNSGTYYEQYF.

The chain couples TRBV9 to TRBJ2-3; TRBD2 aligns across 8 bases. CDR1 is SGDLS and CDR2 is YYNGEE in the germline V gene. CDR3 length: 14 amino acids. The V segment lost 2 bases and the J segment 6 bases; nucleotides outside the gene matches: 5. CDR3 nucleotides: TGTGCCAGCAGCGTCCCCCCGGGGGGGGATACGCAGTATTTT. It codes for CASSVPPGGDTQYF.

The chain has TRBV19 and TRBJ1-1; D may be TRBD1 (6 bases). CDR1 is LNHDA and CDR2 is SQIVND in the germline V gene (reference sequence). The CDR3 is 14 residues long. Deletions cut 6 bases from V and 2 bases from J, with 13 bases between. CDR3: CASRIDRFNTEAFF. The CDR3 nucleotides read TGTGCCAGTAGAATCGACAGGTTTAACACTGAAGCTTTCTTT.

Only one count was recorded for this clone. The chain recombines TRBV7-2 with TRBJ2-3; 8 positions match TRBD2. The germline gives CDR1 SGHTA, CDR2 FQGNSA. V shed 7 bases and J 1 base; nucleotides not matched to a gene: 7. This CDR3 comprises 15 residues. The DNA for the CDR3 is TGTGCCAGCACCCCGGGACTAGAGCGCACAGATACGCAGTATTTT. Protein product: CASTPGLERTDTQYF. Drawing the rest from reference TRBV7-2 and TRBJ2-3, the complete variable domain is GAGVSQSPSNKVTEKGKDVELRCDPISGHTALYWYRQSLGQGLEFLIYFQGNSAPDKSGLPSDRFSAERTGGSVSTLTIQRTQQEDSAVYLCASTPGLERTDTQYFGPGTRLTVL.

J is TRBJ1-3 and V is TRBV11-2, with 8 bases lining up with TRBD1. J was trimmed by 2 bases and V by 1 base; bases with no gene match: 4. This CDR3 has 16 amino acids. Germline CDR1 SGHAT, CDR2 FQNNGV. For the CDR3, the DNA is TGTGCCAGCAGCTTAGGTCAGGGGGCAACTGGAAACACCATATATTTT. Translating it yields CASSLGQGATGNTIYF.

J is TRBJ2-3 and V is TRBV18; 7 nucleotides line up with TRBD1. The junction had 8 bases not matched to a gene; V was cut back by 5 bases and J by 6 bases. The CDR3 spans 14 residues. Germline lookup yields CDR1 KGHSH and CDR2 LQKENI. CDR3 in DNA: TGTGCCAGCTCAAGGGGGCCCTCGGGTGATACGCAGTATTTT. Amino acid sequence: CASSRGPSGDTQYF.

The chain combines TRBV7-2 with TRBJ2-5; 9 nucleotides line up with TRBD1. This CDR3 has 15 residues. In germline, CDR1 is SGHTA, CDR2 FQGNSA. J lost 5 bases, V lost 5 bases, and 9 bases had no gene match. The CDR3 reads CASSTGTGKWETQYF. The CDR3 DNA reads as TGTGCCAGCAGCACAGGGACAGGGAAGTGGGAGACCCAGTACTTC. Supplemented by reference TRBV7-2 and TRBJ2-5, the full variable domain reads GAGVSQSPSNKVTEKGKDVELRCDPISGHTALYWYRQSLGQGLEFLIYFQGNSAPDKSGLPSDRFSAERTGGSVSTLTIQRTQQEDSAVYLCASSTGTGKWETQYFGPGTRLLVL.

Regarding this clone: Other DNA sequences in this sample translate to the same CDR3. The V gene is TRBV9, the J gene TRBJ2-7; TRBD1 aligns across 7 bases. V shed 3 bases and J 3 bases; nucleotides not matched to a gene: 3. Looked up from germline, CDR1 is SGDLS and CDR2 is YYNGEE. The CDR3 is 13 residues long. The CDR3 loop is CASSAGQNYEQYF. CDR3 coding DNA: TGTGCCAGCAGCGCGGGACAGAACTACGAGCAGTACTTC.

This chain uses TRBV6-6 with TRBJ2-1; D not resolved. The CDR3 extends over 13 amino acids. Germline CDR1 is MNHNY and CDR2 is SVGAGI (reference sequence). The V and J ends lost 5 bases and 10 bases respectively, with 15 bases between them. The CDR3 region is CASSPTTVQEQFF. The CDR3 DNA sequence: TGTGCCAGCAGTCCCACCACCGTGCAGGAGCAGTTCTTC.

This clone was seen only once. This sequence joins TRBV9 and TRBJ2-7; D possibly corresponds to TRBD1 (6 bases). The length of the CDR3 is 15 residues. The V gene's germline CDR1 is SGDLS and CDR2 YYNGEE. The V gene lost 5 bases and the J gene lost 3 bases, with 18 bases spanning the gap. The CDR3, as DNA: TGTGCCAGCAGTCCCGCAGGGGAAAGAGGCTACGAGCAGTACTTC. Its protein is CASSPAGERGYEQYF. Full variable domain (rest looked up from reference TRBV9 and TRBJ2-7): DSGVTQTPKHLITATGQRVTLRCSPRSGDLSVYWYQQSLDQGLQFLIQYYNGEERAKGNILERFSAQQFPDLHSELNLSSLELGDSALYFCASSPAGERGYEQYFGPGTRLTVT.

The V call is TRBV29-1, the J call TRBJ2-7, with 7 nucleotides matching TRBD1. The V and J ends lost 7 bases and 3 bases, in that order; junction bases with no gene match: 6. CDR1 SQVTM and CDR2 ANQGSEA come from the germline V gene. The CDR3 is 12 amino acids. This CDR3 is CSGRDSSYEQYF. DNA of the CDR3: TGCAGCGGACGGGACAGTAGCTACGAGCAGTACTTC.